Listed below are T cell receptor beta chains from one sample, sequenced in a study of T cells after yellow fever vaccination. TCRdb recomputed calls from the 5' RACE reads with MiXCR, one row per CDR3 protein. The sample yields 500,000 to 650,000 distinct CDR3 sequences, 13% seen once. The sequencing here drew on PBMCs, taken on the day of the yellow fever booster vaccination. Source of these receptors: a man aged 25-45 years who received the YFV17D yellow fever vaccine. Both conserved end residues are part of each CDR3. The D gene is left open where the match is weak. Clone sizes are given selectively: once, few, many, or a class where the clone is expanded.

v_call	j_call	clone_size	d_call	cdr3_nt	cdr3_aa
TRBV3-1	TRBJ1-5	few	NA	TGTGCCAGCAGCCAAGATTCCGGAGGCAATCAGCCCCAGCATTTT	CASSQDSGGNQPQHF
TRBV19	TRBJ1-1	NA	NA	TGTGCCAGTAGTATGTGGGACGGTGGAGCTTTCTTT	CASSMWDGGAFF
TRBV2	TRBJ1-2	few	NA	TGTGCCAGCGGTCAGGGTTCAAGCTATGGCTACACCTTC	CASGQGSSYGYTF
TRBV4-3	TRBJ1-5	NA	NA	TGCGCCAGCAGCCAGGCTACAGGGCATCAGCCCCAGCATTTT	CASSQATGHQPQHF
TRBV19	TRBJ2-2	once	NA	TGTGCCAGTAGTAGGGTCTATTCAGGAGGAACGAACACCGGGGAGCTGTTTTTT	CASSRVYSGGTNTGELFF
TRBV30	TRBJ2-7	NA	NA	TGTGCCTGGGGGATCAACTACGAGCAGTACTTC	CAWGINYEQYF
TRBV5-5	TRBJ2-6	NA	NA	TGTGCCAGCAGCCCGGGACCTCTCAACTCTGGGGCCAACGTCCTGACTTTC	CASSPGPLNSGANVLTF
TRBV21-1	TRBJ2-2	NA	NA	TGTGCCAGCGGCCCAGGGGGTAACACCGGGGAGCTGTTTTTT	CASGPGGNTGELFF
TRBV7-2	TRBJ2-5	few	NA	TGTGCCAGCAGCTTATACGGGGCAGCTAAAGAGACCCAGTACTTC	CASSLYGAAKETQYF
TRBV9	TRBJ2-2	NA	NA	TGTGCCAGCAGCGCTAGCGTGGGGAACACCGGGGAGCTGTTTTTT	CASSASVGNTGELFF
TRBV12-3/TRBV12-4	TRBJ1-2	NA	TRBD1	TGTGCCAGCACCCTGGGAGGGGGCCCTCGGGGCTACACCTTC	CASTLGGGPRGYTF
TRBV15	TRBJ2-5	few	TRBD1	TGTGCCACCAGCAAAGACAGGGGTTATGAGACCCAGTACTTC	CATSKDRGYETQYF
TRBV7-6	TRBJ2-7	NA	TRBD2	TGTGCCAGCAGCTTAGAGACGGGAGGGCCTCACAGGTACGAGCAGTACTTC	CASSLETGGPHRYEQYF
TRBV20-1	TRBJ1-3	NA	NA	TGCAGTGCTAGTCGGGGGGGAAACACCATATATTTT	CSASRGGNTIYF
TRBV20-1	TRBJ2-7	NA	NA	TGCAGTGCTATTCTTAGCTACGAGCAGTACTTC	CSAILSYEQYF
TRBV9	TRBJ2-2	NA	NA	TGTGCCAGCAGCGCGACTGAATACCCCGGGGAGCTGTTTTTT	CASSATEYPGELFF
TRBV27	TRBJ2-7	few	TRBD2	TGTGCCAGCAGTTTACTAGCGGAGAGGTCCTACGAGCAGTACTTC	CASSLLAERSYEQYF
TRBV5-1	TRBJ2-1	NA	NA	TGCGCCACCTTCGGACAGAACAATGAGCAGTTCTTC	CATFGQNNEQFF
TRBV15	TRBJ2-3	NA	NA	TGTGCCACCAGCAGAGATCCTAGCGGCACAGATACGCAGTATTTT	CATSRDPSGTDTQYF
TRBV5-1	TRBJ2-7	few	NA	TGCGCCAGCAGCTTGGACCGCCACTACGAGCAGTACTTC	CASSLDRHYEQYF
TRBV20-1	TRBJ2-7	once	TRBD1	TGCTGTGCTAGGACACTAGGACAGGGCCCCTTTTCCTACGAGCAGTACTTC	CCARTLGQGPFSYEQYF
TRBV5-1	TRBJ2-5	NA	NA	TGCGCCAGCAGAGAAGGTTTCCAAGAGACCCAGTACTTC	CASREGFQETQYF
TRBV2	TRBJ2-7	NA	TRBD2	TGTGCCAGCAGGGGATCGAACCTAGCGGGAGTCTACGAGCAGTACTTC	CASRGSNLAGVYEQYF
TRBV18	TRBJ2-7	few	NA	TGTGCCAGCTCACCCCAAAGCGGACAAACCCCCTACGAGCAGTACTTC	CASSPQSGQTPYEQYF
TRBV9	TRBJ2-1	NA	TRBD2	TGTGCCAGCAGCGGACGTTCGGGGGGGGATGGGGATGAGCAGTTCTTC	CASSGRSGGDGDEQFF
TRBV20-1	TRBJ2-1	NA	NA	TGCAGTGCCAACGCTCCAGGGGTGAGGACCAATGAGCAGTTCTTC	CSANAPGVRTNEQFF
TRBV12-3/TRBV12-4	TRBJ2-1	NA	NA	TGTGCCAGCAGAGGGCTCGGGACTCTATACAATGAGCAGTTCTTC	CASRGLGTLYNEQFF
TRBV5-6	TRBJ2-3	NA	TRBD1	TGTGCCAGCAGCTCCCCGACGGACAGGGTGGGGGATACGCAGTATTTT	CASSSPTDRVGDTQYF
TRBV2	TRBJ1-1	once	NA	TGTGCCAGCACACGTGGGGAGCTCACTGAAGCTTTCTTT	CASTRGELTEAFF
TRBV2	TRBJ1-4	few	NA	TGTGCCAGCAGTGAAGCTGGAGGCGTTTATGAAAAACTGTTTTTT	CASSEAGGVYEKLFF
TRBV7-9	TRBJ1-6	few	NA	TGTGCCAGCAGCTTGTTGGCAGGTCGTGGAAATTCACCCCTCCACTTT	CASSLLAGRGNSPLHF
TRBV11-2	TRBJ2-7	NA	NA	TGTGCCAGCAGCTTAGCATTTTTGAGGACACCCTACGAGCAGTACTTC	CASSLAFLRTPYEQYF
TRBV29-1	TRBJ2-1	NA	NA	TGCAGCGCCCTTCAGGATGTCAATGAGCAGTTCTTC	CSALQDVNEQFF
TRBV6-2/TRBV6-3	TRBJ2-2	NA	TRBD2	TGTGCCAGCAGTGGTTTACCGGGACTAGCGGGTCCCGGGGAGCTGTTTTTT	CASSGLPGLAGPGELFF
TRBV5-1	TRBJ2-7	many	NA	TGCGCCAGCAGCTTTACAGGCGACGAGCAGTACTTC	CASSFTGDEQYF
TRBV15	TRBJ2-2	NA	NA	TGTGCCACCAGCAGAGTGCCGCAGAGGCTAGGAGAGAGAGAGCTGTTTTTT	CATSRVPQRLGERELFF
TRBV9	TRBJ2-3	few	TRBD2	TGTGCCAGCAGCGCCTTCCCCGGAGCGGGAATGGATACGCAGTATTTT	CASSAFPGAGMDTQYF
TRBV24-1	TRBJ2-2	few	TRBD1	TGTGCCACCAGTGACTCCGGGACAGGGATAACCGGGGAGCTGTTTTTT	CATSDSGTGITGELFF
TRBV9	TRBJ2-2	NA	TRBD2	TGTGCCAGCAGCGGGACTAGCGGGAGCCCCACCGGGGAGCTGTTTTTT	CASSGTSGSPTGELFF
TRBV19	TRBJ2-1	few	TRBD2	TGTGCCAGTAGTCGGGGGATTACTAGCGGGGGCCACAATGAGCAGTTCTTC	CASSRGITSGGHNEQFF
TRBV6-1	TRBJ2-3	NA	TRBD2	TGTGCCAGCCGGCGGGAGGGCCTAGGGGATACGCAGTATTTT	CASRREGLGDTQYF
TRBV20-1	TRBJ2-5	NA	TRBD2	TGCAGTAAATACCACCGAGCGGGAGGGTCGGAGACCCAGTACTTC	CSKYHRAGGSETQYF
TRBV20-1	TRBJ2-2	many	NA	TGCAGTGCTAGTCGGCCACAGGGGAACACCGGGGAGCTGTTTTTT	CSASRPQGNTGELFF
TRBV20-1	TRBJ2-1	few	TRBD2	TGCAGTGCTAGAGGATCGGGAGGGGCCTACAATGAGCAGTTCTTC	CSARGSGGAYNEQFF
TRBV27	TRBJ2-3	NA	NA	TGTGCCAGCACAGGCCTCGGGGAAAATACGCAGTATTTT	CASTGLGENTQYF
TRBV27	TRBJ2-3	few	NA	TGTGCCAGCAGTTTAAGGTACGGGGTTCGGAACACAGATACGCAGTATTTT	CASSLRYGVRNTDTQYF
TRBV12-3/TRBV12-4	TRBJ2-1	NA	TRBD2	TGTGCCAGCAGTCCGGAAGCGGGAGGTAACTACAATGAGCAGTTCTTC	CASSPEAGGNYNEQFF
TRBV7-2	TRBJ2-7	NA	TRBD2	TGTGCCAGCAGCTTAGCGGCGGGAGTAATCACCTACGAGCAGTACTTC	CASSLAAGVITYEQYF
TRBV7-2	TRBJ1-1	NA	NA	TGTGCCAGCAGCTTAGCGTTAGGGAACACTGAAGCTTTCTTT	CASSLALGNTEAFF
TRBV20-1	TRBJ1-2	few	NA	TGCAGTGCTAGAGATAGGGGGGGCGCTCACTATGGCTACACCTTC	CSARDRGGAHYGYTF
TRBV29-1	TRBJ2-1	few	NA	TGCAGCGTTGAAGCCTTGCAGGGCTTTCGGGGGGAGCAGTTCTTC	CSVEALQGFRGEQFF
TRBV27	TRBJ1-6	few	NA	TGTGCCAGCAGTATTAAATGGGGGAATTCACCCCTCCACTTT	CASSIKWGNSPLHF
TRBV19	TRBJ1-1	few	NA	TGTGCCAGTAGTAATTTAAATATGAACACTGAAGCTTTCTTT	CASSNLNMNTEAFF
TRBV29-1	TRBJ2-7	few	TRBD1	TGCAGCGTTCGGACAGGGGTATCCTACGAGCAGTACTTC	CSVRTGVSYEQYF
TRBV30	TRBJ2-7	few	NA	TGTGCCTGGAGTGAAGGGTGGGGCAGCTCCTACGAGCAGTACTTC	CAWSEGWGSSYEQYF
TRBV12-3/TRBV12-4	TRBJ2-1	NA	NA	TGTGCCAGCAGTTTAGGCGCAGGGATCCACAATGAGCAGTTCTTC	CASSLGAGIHNEQFF
TRBV7-6	TRBJ1-5	NA	TRBD1	TGTGCCAGCAGCGCGGGACAGGGGGAGGATCAGCCCCAGCATTTT	CASSAGQGEDQPQHF
TRBV12-3/TRBV12-4	TRBJ2-7	few	TRBD2	TGTGCCAGCACCCCGGAGGGAAAGACTAGCGGGAGATCCTACGAGCAGTACTTC	CASTPEGKTSGRSYEQYF
TRBV11-2	TRBJ2-3	few	TRBD2	TGTGCCAGCAGCTTGGGCTTCGGTATGCGGGAGTGCACAGATACGCAGTATTTT	CASSLGFGMRECTDTQYF